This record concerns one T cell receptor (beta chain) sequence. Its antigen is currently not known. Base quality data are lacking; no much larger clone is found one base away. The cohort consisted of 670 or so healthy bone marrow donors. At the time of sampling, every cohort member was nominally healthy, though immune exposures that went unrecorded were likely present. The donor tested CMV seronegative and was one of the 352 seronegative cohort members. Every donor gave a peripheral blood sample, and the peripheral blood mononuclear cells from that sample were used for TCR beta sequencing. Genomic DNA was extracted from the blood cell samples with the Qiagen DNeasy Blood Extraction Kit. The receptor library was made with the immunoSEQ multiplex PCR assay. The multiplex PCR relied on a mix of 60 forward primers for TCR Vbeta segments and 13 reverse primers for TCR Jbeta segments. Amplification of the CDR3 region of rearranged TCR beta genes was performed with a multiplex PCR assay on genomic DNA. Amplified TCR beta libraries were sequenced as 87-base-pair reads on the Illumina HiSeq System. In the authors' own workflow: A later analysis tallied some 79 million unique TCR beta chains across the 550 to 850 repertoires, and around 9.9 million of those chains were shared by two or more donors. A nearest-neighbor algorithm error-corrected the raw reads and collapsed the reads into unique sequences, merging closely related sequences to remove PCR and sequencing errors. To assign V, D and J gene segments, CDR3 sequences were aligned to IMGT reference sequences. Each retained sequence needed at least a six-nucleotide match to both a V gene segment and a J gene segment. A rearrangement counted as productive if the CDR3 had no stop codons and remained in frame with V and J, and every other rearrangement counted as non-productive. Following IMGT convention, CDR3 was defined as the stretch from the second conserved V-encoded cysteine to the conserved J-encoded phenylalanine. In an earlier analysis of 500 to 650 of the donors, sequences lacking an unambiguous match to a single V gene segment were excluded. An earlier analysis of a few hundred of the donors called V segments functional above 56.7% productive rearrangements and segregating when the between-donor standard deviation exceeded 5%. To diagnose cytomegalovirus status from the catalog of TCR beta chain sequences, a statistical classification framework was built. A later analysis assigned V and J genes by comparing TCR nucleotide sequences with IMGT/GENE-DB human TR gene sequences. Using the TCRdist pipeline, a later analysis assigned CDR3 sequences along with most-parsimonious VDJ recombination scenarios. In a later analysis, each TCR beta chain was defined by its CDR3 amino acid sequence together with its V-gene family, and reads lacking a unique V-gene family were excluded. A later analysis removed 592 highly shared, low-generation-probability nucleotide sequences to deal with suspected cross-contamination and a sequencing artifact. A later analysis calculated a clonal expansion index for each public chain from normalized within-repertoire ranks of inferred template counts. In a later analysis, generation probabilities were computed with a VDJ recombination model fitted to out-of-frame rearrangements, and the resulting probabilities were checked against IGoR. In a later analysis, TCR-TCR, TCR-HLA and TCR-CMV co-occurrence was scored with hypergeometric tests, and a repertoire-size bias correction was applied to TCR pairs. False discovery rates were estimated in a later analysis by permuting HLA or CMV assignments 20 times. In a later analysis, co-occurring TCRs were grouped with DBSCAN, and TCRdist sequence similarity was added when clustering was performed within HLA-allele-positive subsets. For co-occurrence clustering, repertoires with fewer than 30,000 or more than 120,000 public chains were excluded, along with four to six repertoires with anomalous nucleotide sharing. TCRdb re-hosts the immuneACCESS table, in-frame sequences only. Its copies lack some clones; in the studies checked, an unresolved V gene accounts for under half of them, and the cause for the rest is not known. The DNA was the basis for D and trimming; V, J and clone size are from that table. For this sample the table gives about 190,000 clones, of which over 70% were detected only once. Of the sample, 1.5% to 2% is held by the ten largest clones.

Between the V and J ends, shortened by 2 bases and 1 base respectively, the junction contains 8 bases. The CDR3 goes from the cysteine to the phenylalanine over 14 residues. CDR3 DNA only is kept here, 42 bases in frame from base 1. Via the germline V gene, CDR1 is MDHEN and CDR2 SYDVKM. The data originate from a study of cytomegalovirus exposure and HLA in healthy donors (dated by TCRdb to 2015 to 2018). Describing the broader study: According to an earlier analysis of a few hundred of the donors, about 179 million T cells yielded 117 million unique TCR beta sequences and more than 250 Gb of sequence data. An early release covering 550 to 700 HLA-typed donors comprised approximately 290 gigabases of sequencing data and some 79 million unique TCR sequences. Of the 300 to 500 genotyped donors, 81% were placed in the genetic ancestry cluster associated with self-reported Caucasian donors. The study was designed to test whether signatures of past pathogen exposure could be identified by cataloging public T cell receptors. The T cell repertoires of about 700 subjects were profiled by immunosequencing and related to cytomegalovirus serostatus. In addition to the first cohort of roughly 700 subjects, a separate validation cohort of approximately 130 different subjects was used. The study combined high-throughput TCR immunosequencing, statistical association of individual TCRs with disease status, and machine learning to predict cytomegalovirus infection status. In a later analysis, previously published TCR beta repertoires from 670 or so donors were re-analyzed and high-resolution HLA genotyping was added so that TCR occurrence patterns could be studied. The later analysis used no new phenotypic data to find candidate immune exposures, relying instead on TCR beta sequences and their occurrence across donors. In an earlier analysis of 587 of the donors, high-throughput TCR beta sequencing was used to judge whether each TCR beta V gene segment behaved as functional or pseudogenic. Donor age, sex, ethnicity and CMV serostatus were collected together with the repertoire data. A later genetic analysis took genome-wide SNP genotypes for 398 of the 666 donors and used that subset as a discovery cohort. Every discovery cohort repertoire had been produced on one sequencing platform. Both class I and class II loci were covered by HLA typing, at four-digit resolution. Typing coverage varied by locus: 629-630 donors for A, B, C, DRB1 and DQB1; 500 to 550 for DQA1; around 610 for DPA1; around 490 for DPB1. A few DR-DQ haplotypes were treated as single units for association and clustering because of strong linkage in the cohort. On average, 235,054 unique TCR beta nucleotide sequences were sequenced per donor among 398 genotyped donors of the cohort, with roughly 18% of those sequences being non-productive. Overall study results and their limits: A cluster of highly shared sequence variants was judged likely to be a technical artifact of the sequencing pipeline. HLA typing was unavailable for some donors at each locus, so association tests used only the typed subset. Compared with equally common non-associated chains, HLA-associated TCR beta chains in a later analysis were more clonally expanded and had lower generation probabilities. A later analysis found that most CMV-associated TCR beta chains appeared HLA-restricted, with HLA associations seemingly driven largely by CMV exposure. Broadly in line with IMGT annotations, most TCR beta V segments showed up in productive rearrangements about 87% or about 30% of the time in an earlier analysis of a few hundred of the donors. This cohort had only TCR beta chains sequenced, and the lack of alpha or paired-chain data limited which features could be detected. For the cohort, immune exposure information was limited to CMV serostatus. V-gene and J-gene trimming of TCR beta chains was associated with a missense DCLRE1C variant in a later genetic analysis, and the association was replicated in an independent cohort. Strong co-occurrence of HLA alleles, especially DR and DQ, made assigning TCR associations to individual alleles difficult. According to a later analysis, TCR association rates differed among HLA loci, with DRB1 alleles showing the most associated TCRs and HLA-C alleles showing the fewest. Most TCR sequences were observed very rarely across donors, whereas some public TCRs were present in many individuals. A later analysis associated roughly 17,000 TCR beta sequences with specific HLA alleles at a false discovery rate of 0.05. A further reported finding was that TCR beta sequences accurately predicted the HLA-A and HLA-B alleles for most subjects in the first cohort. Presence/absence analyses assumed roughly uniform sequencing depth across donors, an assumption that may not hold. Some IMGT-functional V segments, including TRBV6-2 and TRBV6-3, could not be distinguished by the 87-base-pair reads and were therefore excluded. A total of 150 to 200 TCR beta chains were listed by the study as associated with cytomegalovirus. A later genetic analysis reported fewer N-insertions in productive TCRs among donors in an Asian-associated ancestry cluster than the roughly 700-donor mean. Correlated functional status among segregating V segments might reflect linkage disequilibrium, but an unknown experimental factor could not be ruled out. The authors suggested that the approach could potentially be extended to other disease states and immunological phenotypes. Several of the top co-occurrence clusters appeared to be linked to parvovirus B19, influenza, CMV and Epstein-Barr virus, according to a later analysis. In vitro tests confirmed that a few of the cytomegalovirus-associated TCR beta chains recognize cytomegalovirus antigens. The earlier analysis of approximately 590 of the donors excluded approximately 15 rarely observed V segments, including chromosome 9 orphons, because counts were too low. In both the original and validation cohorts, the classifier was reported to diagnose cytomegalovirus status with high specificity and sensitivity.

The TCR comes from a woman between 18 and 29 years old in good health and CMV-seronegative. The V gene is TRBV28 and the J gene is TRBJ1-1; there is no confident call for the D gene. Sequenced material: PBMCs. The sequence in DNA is TGTGCCAGCAGTTTACACAGCGGGAACACTGAAGCTTTCTTT. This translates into CASSLHSGNTEAFF.